This T cell receptor (beta chain) was identified in a study of shared clonotypes between healthy human individuals (dated by TCRdb to about 2020). For context, the study as a whole: Three men and a couple of women, aged 18 to 49 years, made up the cohort. For each donor, three plates each were used for CD4 naive and CD4 memory, two plates were used for CD8 naive, and one plate was used for CD8 memory. To estimate repertoire size and how much clonotypes are shared between individuals, the study performed deep sequencing of blood TCR repertoires from 4 to 6 healthy adults. Different laboratories and diverse techniques were used to prepare libraries and sequence TCR repertoires, to increase sequencing depth and limit assay-specific biases. Per donor, leukapheresis produced somewhere between about 0.94 and 8.9 billion PBMCs. General findings and caveats noted by the study authors: Because the study included only a small number of donors, the genetic and exposure-history diversity represented was limited. Clonotypes shared by all four sorted-subset donors showed higher generation probabilities than non-shared clonotypes. Naive subsets generally had larger estimated clonotype richness than memory subsets did. Sampling was restricted to blood, and TCR repertoires in tissues likely differ from the TCR repertoires found in blood. Rarefaction of sorted-subset datasets indicated incomplete sequencing despite the large sequencing depth. Sharing across a handful of donors was observed for approximately 5% of naive CD4, over 3% of naive CD8, 2% to 2.5% of memory CD4, and less than 0.45% of memory CD8 clonotypes. Pairwise subsampling indicated that sequencing depth was expected to affect the degree of clonotype sharing among donors.

CDR1 and CDR2, per the germline V gene, are MDHEN and SYDVKM. Here V drops 5 bases and J drops 5 bases, and the junction holds 11 bases not matched to any gene. Spanning cysteine to phenylalanine, the CDR3 consists of 16 amino acids. The DNA shown is the 48-base CDR3, in frame from base 1. Notes on this clone: Its antigen target is currently unknown. The input lacks base qualities; no much larger clone sits a single base away.

Using the deep immunoSEQ assay, TCR CDR3 regions were amplified from genomic DNA by multiplex PCR. Genomic DNA extracted from each cell subset was distributed evenly over all wells of several immunoSEQ 96-well plates, and each plate served as one replicate. For sorted subsets, each replicate PCR was loaded with around 200 ng genomic DNA, equivalent to about 30,000 T cell genomes. Purified libraries were measured with a Qubit 3.0 fluorometer, size-checked on a Bioanalyzer 2100, and measured again with the KAPA Library Quantification kit. Every immunoSEQ 96-well plate was sequenced on a dedicated single-read 150-cycle Illumina NextSeq 550 flow cell. The source study handled its data this way. Because only junctional sequences without quality scores were contained in the immunoSEQ output, filtering matching that applied to full-length reads could not be performed. To assign V/J genes and CDR3, sequences were annotated using PyIR, a Python wrapper for IgBLAST v1.9, with IMGT germline references. Reads were filtered out if the reads had weak V/J assignments (E-value above 1e-6), no CDR3, stop codons, out-of-frame junctions, or ambiguous translated residues. V3J clonotypes were defined by identical inferred V gene, J gene, and CDR3 amino acid sequence. The percentage overlap between two repertoires was calculated by dividing the number of shared unique clonotypes by the size of the smaller repertoire. Three approaches were used to assess repertoire richness: RTK rarefaction, the Chao1 estimator, and Recon v2.1 estimates of unobserved clonotypes. For all TCRbeta clonotypes obtained by the gDNA method from a few donors, generation probabilities were computed with OLGA. Imported from immuneACCESS, the table was reduced by TCRdb to in-frame sequences with V and J called. These copies leave out some clones; in studies compared against another copy, an unresolved V gene accounts for under half, and the cause of the remainder is not known. D and trimming were read from the DNA, whereas the V and J calls and clone size are those reported in that table. Here the sample has hundreds of thousands of clones; around four fifths occur a single time. The top ten hold 1.5% to 2% of the sample.

The donors were healthy, HIV-negative adults who had no recently reported acute infections or vaccinations. All donors were Caucasian adults living in Nashville, Tennessee, USA. CD4+ T cells were enriched through magnetic negative selection, after which naive cells were positively selected on CD45RA and the remaining negative fraction served as the memory subset. Blood was obtained by leukapheresis, after which PBMCs were separated by Ficoll-Histopaque density gradient centrifugation and cryopreserved in liquid nitrogen vapor phase. Analytical flow cytometry was used to check the purity and quantity of every magnetically sorted T cell population. Genomic DNA was isolated from each sorted fraction and quantified by UV absorbance on a Nanodrop 2000c.

The chain is encoded by TRBV28 joined to TRBJ1-5; TRBD1 aligns with 8 central bases. This TCR derives from a woman under 40 in good health. The specimen sequenced was memory CD4+ T cells sorted from blood. The sample's cell subset or site label is to be understood as: CD45RA-negative fraction. The CDR3 region: CASSDAGTGEYQPQHF. The DNA is as follows: TGTGCCAGCAGTGACGCCGGGACAGGAGAGTATCAGCCCCAGCATTTT.